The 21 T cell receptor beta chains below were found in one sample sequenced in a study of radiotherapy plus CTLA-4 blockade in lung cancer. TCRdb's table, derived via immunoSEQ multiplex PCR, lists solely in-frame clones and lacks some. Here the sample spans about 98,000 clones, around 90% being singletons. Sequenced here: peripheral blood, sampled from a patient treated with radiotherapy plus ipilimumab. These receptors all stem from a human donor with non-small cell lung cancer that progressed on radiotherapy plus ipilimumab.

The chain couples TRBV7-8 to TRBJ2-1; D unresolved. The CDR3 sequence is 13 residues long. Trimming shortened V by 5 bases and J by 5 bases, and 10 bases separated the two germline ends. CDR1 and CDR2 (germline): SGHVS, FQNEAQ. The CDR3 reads CASSPIPNNEQFF. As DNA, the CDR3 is TGTGCCAGCAGCCCGATTCCCAACAATGAGCAGTTCTTC.

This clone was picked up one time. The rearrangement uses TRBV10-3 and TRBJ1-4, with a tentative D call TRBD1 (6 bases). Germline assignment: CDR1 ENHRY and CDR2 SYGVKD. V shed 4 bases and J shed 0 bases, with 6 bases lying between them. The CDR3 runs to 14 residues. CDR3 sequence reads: CAISGQATNEKLFF. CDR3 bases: TGTGCCATCAGTGGACAGGCAACTAATGAAAAACTGTTTTTT.

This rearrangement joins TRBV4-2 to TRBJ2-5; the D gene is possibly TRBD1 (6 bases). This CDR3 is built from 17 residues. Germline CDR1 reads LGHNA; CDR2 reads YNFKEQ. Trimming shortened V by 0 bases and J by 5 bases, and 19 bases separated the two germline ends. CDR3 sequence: CASSQEGGPTNIETQYF. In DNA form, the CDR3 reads TGTGCCAGCAGCCAAGAAGGGGGACCTACGAATATTGAGACCCAGTACTTC.

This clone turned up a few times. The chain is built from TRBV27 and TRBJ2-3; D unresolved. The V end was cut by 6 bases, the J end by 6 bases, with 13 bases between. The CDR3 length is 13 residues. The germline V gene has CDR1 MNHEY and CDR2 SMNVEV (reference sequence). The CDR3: CASSSIWADTQYF. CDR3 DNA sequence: TGTGCCAGCAGCTCGATTTGGGCGGATACGCAGTATTTT.

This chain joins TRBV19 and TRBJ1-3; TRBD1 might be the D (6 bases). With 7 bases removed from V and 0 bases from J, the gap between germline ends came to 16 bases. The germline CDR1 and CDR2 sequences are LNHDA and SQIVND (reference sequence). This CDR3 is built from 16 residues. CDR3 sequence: CASKVGGALSGNTIYF. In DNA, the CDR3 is TGTGCCAGTAAGGTCGGGGGGGCCCTCTCTGGAAACACCATATATTTT.

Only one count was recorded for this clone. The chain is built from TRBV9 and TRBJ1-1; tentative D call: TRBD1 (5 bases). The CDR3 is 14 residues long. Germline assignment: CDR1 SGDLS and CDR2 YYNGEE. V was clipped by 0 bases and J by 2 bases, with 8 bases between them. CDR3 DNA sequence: TGTGCCAGCAGCGTAGAGGGGTCAAACACTGAAGCTTTCTTT. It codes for CASSVEGSNTEAFF.

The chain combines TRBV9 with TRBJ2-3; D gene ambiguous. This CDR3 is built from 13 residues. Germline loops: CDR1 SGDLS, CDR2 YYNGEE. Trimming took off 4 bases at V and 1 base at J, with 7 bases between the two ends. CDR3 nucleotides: TGTGCCAGCAGCCCTCCCGGCACAGATACGCAGTATTTT. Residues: CASSPPGTDTQYF.

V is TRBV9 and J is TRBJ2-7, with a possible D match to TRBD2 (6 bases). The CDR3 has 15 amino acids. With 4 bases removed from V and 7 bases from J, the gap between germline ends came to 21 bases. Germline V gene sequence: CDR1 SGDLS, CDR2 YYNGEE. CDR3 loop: CASSPRDGGAGEQYF. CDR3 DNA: TGTGCCAGCAGCCCACGGGATGGCGGGGCGGGAGAGCAGTACTTC.

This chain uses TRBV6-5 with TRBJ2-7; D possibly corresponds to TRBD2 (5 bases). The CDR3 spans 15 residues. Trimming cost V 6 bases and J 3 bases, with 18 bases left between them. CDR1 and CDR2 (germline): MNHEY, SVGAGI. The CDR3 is CASRARPEGYYEQYF. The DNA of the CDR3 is TGTGCCAGCAGAGCCCGACCTGAGGGTTACTACGAGCAGTACTTC.

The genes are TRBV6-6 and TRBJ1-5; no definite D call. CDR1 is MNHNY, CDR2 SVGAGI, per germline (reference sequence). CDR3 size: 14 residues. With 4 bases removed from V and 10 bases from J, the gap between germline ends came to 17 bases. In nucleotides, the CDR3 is TGTGCCAGCAGTTTCCAAGATAGGGCATTCCCCCAGCATTTT. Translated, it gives CASSFQDRAFPQHF.

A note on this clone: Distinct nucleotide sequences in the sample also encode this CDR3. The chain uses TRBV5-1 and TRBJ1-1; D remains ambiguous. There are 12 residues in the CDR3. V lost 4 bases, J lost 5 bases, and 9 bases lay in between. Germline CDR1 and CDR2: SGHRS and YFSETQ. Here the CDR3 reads CASSTGYTEAFF. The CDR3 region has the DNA TGCGCCAGCAGCACCGGTTATACTGAAGCTTTCTTT.

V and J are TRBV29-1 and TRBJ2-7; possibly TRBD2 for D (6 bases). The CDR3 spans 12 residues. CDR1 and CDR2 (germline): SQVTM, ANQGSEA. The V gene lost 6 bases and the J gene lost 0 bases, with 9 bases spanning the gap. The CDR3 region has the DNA TGCAGCGTAACTAGCACCTCCTACGAGCAGTACTTC. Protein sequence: CSVTSTSYEQYF.

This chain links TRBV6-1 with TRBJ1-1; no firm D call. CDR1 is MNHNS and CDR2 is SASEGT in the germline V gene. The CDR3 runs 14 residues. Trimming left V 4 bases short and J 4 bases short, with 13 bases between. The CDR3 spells CASSAGLVGTEAFF. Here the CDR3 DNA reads TGTGCCAGCAGTGCGGGCCTGGTCGGCACTGAAGCTTTCTTT.

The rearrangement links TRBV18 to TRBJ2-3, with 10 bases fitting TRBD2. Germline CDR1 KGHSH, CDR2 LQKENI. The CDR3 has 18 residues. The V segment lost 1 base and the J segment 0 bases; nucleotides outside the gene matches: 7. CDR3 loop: CASSPLAGGVPSTDTQYF. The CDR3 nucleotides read TGTGCCAGCTCACCACTAGCGGGGGGAGTACCTAGCACAGATACGCAGTATTTT.

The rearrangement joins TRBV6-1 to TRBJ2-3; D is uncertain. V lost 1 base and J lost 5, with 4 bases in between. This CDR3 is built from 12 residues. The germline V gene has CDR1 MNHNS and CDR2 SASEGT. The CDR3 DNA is TGTGCCAGCAGTGAAGTGGGAGATACGCAGTATTTT. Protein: CASSEVGDTQYF.

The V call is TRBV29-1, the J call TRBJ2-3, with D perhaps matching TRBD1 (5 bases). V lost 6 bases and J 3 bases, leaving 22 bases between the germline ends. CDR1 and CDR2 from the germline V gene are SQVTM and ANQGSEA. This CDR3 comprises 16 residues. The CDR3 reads CSVPPQGLSTTDTQYF. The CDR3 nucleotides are TGCAGCGTCCCACCCCAGGGCCTAAGCACTACAGATACGCAGTATTTT.

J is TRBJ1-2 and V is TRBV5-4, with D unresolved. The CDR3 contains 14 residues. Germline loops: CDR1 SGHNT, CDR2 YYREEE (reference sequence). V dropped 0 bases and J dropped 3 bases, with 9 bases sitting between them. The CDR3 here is CASSLGAADYGYTF. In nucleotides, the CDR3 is TGTGCCAGCAGCTTGGGGGCGGCGGACTATGGCTACACCTTC.

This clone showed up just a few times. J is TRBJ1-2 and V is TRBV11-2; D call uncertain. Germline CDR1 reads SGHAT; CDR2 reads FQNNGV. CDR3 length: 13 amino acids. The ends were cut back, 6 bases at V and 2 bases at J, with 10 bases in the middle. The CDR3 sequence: CASSRPGNYGYTF. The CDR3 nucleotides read TGTGCCAGCAGTCGTCCTGGGAACTATGGCTACACCTTC.

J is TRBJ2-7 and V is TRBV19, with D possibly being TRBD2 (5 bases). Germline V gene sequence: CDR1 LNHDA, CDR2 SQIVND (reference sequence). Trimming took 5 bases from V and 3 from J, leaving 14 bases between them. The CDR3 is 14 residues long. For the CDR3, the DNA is TGTGCCAGTAGTCTCCGGGGTTTTAACTACGAGCAGTACTTC. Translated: CASSLRGFNYEQYF.

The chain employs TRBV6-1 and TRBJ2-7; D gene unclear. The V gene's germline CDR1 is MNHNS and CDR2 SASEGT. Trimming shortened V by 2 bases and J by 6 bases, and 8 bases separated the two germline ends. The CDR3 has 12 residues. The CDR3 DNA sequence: TGTGCCAGCAGTGAAAGAGTTTCCGAGCAGTACTTC. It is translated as CASSERVSEQYF.

The CDR3, as DNA: TGTGCCAGCACCACCCGTCAGGGTGAAGCTTTCTTT. Translated: CASTTRQGEAFF. This chain links TRBV28 with TRBJ1-1, with D possibly being TRBD1 (5 bases). The CDR3 spans 12 residues. In germline, CDR1 is MDHEN, CDR2 SYDVKM. V shed 7 bases and J shed 7 bases, with 13 bases lying between them.